This T cell receptor beta chain is from a study of OX40 agonist ivuxolimab in advanced cancers. The overall study: Patients in the trial were receiving intravenous ivuxolimab every 2 weeks, at doses of 0.01 to 10 mg/kg. Partial responses were achieved by three patients, one with hepatocellular carcinoma and two with cutaneous melanoma. General observations from the study: The study did not work out the antigen specificity of the expanded peripheral T cells.

The method was immunoSEQ multiplex PCR; TCRdb's version includes in-frame clones alone and lacks a portion of them. The repertoire consists of about 61,000 clones, with approximately 86% occurring once and the leading ten covering about 1.2%. The CDR3 is 15 residues long. After removal of 6 bases from V and 4 bases from J, the junction contained 10 bases not matched to a gene. In germline, CDR1 is MNHNS, CDR2 SASEGT. Excluded were patients having autoimmune disease history or systemic immunosuppression. This clone was detected once. What it binds is not known. This sequence was found in an adult with an advanced solid tumor such as melanoma, head and neck, liver or kidney cancer. The specimen was CD4+ or CD8+ T cells sorted from blood, collected in a trial of the OX40 agonist ivuxolimab. The V call is TRBV6-1, the J call TRBJ1-2; TRBD1 aligns across 8 bases. In DNA form, the CDR3 reads TGTGCCAGCAGACAGACAGGGGAGAAGCCCTATGGCTACACCTTC. It specifies CASRQTGEKPYGYTF.